A single sample gave rise to the 10 T cell receptor beta chains below, sequenced in a study of blood T cell repertoires in COVID-19. Here immunoSEQ multiplex PCR was the method, and the copy in TCRdb shows in-frame clones only, minus some. The repertoire holds about 160,000 clones, with 80% to 90% as singletons. Sequencing input: peripheral blood. These receptors were taken from a man aged 55 to 70 with acute or convalescent COVID-19.

The V and J genes are TRBV19 and TRBJ1-2; 7 bases agree with TRBD1. Losses at the gene ends were 6 bases for V and 10 bases for J; bases not matched to a gene: 8. This CDR3 has 12 amino acids. CDR1 is LNHDA and CDR2 is SQIVND in the germline V gene (reference sequence). CDR3 sequence (DNA): TGTGCCAGTAGCGCGACAGGGTGGCACTACACCTTC. Residues: CASSATGWHYTF.

This clone was picked up one time. This chain connects TRBV7-9 to TRBJ1-6, with 7 bases aligning to TRBD1. J gave up 4 bases and V 5 bases, and 11 bases lay outside the gene matches. CDR1 is SEHNR, CDR2 FQNEAQ, per germline (reference sequence). The CDR3 has 17 residues. CDR3 nucleotide sequence: TGTGCCAGCAGCCCGTCGGGCAGGGGGGTTTATAATTCACCCCTCCACTTT. It codes for CASSPSGRGVYNSPLHF.

The rearrangement links TRBV2 to TRBJ1-1; TRBD1 is a possible D gene (5 bases). The CDR3 is 13 amino acids. Trimming removed 3 bases at V and 7 bases at J, with 12 bases between. CDR1 SNHLY and CDR2 FYNNEI come from the germline V gene. DNA of the CDR3: TGTGCCAGCAGTGAGATCGGGGGGGGTGAAGCTTTCTTT. Translated, it gives CASSEIGGGEAFF.

The sample holds a few counts of this clone. This chain connects TRBV7-2 to TRBJ2-1, with 16 bases lining up with TRBD2. The CDR3 sequence is 18 residues long. Germline values: CDR1 SGHTA, CDR2 FQGNSA. V lost 5 bases, J lost 7 bases, and 11 bases stayed unmatched. The CDR3 region has the DNA TGTGCCAGCAGCCCAGGGACTAGCGGGGGGGCAAATAAGAATGAGCAGTTCTTC. Translation: CASSPGTSGGANKNEQFF.

The V and J genes are TRBV6-2 or TRBV6-3 and TRBJ1-5; D is ambiguous. This CDR3 comprises 11 residues. The germline CDR1 and CDR2 sequences are MNHEY and SVGEGT. Trimming took 6 bases from V and 11 from J, leaving 11 bases between them. CDR3 DNA: TGTGCCAGCAGCCTTCCGGGGACCCAGCATTTT. This gives the protein CASSLPGTQHF.

The chain combines TRBV4-2 with TRBJ2-7; 8 nucleotides match TRBD2. The length of the CDR3 is 16 residues. Trimming removed 5 bases from V and 0 bases from J; junction bases left unmatched: 9. The germline V gene encodes CDR1 LGHNA and CDR2 YNFKEQ. The CDR3 sequence: CASSAISGASSYEQYF. In nucleotides, the CDR3 is TGTGCCAGCAGCGCGATTAGCGGGGCGAGCTCCTACGAGCAGTACTTC.

The gene calls are TRBV19 and TRBJ2-3; TRBD1 matches at 9 bases. Germline V gene sequence: CDR1 LNHDA, CDR2 SQIVND (reference sequence). The V and J ends lost 6 bases and 3 bases, in that order; junction bases with no gene match: 13. The CDR3 has 17 amino acids. The CDR3 DNA reads TGTGCCAGTAGCCCTCACCGGGACAGGGTTTATACAGATACGCAGTATTTT. It is translated as CASSPHRDRVYTDTQYF.

The chain couples TRBV19 to TRBJ1-5; 8 bases fit TRBD1. Germline CDR1 and CDR2: LNHDA and SQIVND (reference sequence). With V trimmed by 7 bases and J by 2 bases, 4 bases remained unmatched. The CDR3 runs 14 residues. The CDR3 DNA reads as TGTGCCAGTACATCGACAGGGGGCAATCAGCCCCAGCATTTT. This translates into CASTSTGGNQPQHF. Filled out from reference TRBV19 and TRBJ1-5, the complete variable domain reads DGGITQSPKYLFRKEGQNVTLSCEQNLNHDAMYWYRQDPGQGLRLIYYSQIVNDFQKGDIAEGYSVSREKKESFPLTVTSAQKNPTAFYLCASTSTGGNQPQHFGDGTRLSIL.

V is TRBV27 and J is TRBJ2-7; 8 bases line up with TRBD1. The length of the CDR3 is 15 residues. The V and J ends lost 5 bases and 0 bases, in that order; junction bases with no gene match: 6. CDR1 and CDR2 from the germline V gene are MNHEY and SMNVEV (reference sequence). CDR3 sequence (DNA): TGTGCCAGCAGTCCCGGACAGGGATTCTCCTACGAGCAGTACTTC. This sequence encodes CASSPGQGFSYEQYF.

The chain is built from TRBV19 and TRBJ2-1, with 9 positions matching TRBD1. Germline V gives CDR1 LNHDA, CDR2 SQIVND (reference sequence). The CDR3 loop spans 14 amino acids. After removal of 2 bases from V and 10 bases from J, the junction contained 6 bases not matched to a gene. The CDR3 DNA is TGTGCCAGTAGTATAACCGGGACAGGGCGGGAGCAGTTCTTC. Amino acids: CASSITGTGREQFF.